These T cell receptor beta chains were read from a single sample in a study of blood T cell repertoires in COVID-19. Generated by immunoSEQ multiplex PCR, the TCRdb table keeps only in-frame clones and is missing some. Of a few hundred thousand clones in the sample, roughly 80% were seen once. Sample: peripheral blood. These receptors originate from a woman between 18 and 29 years old with acute or convalescent COVID-19. Each CDR3 is given with its conserved first and last residue. Fields, in order: D gene, J gene, V gene, CDR3 length, clone size, CDR3 DNA, CDR3 protein. D genes are given only for firm matches. Expanded clones get a size class; other rows say once, few or many, or leave the size out.

NA	TRBJ2-7	TRBV15	14	few	TGTGCCACCAGCAGAGGGGACACTACCTACGAGCAGTACTTC	CATSRGDTTYEQYF
NA	TRBJ1-5	TRBV9	14	NA	TGTGCCAGCAGCGCCAACTCCGAGAATCAGCCCCAGCATTTT	CASSANSENQPQHF
TRBD1	TRBJ1-2	TRBV7-8	14	NA	TGTGCCAGCAGCTTCGGGGACAGGGCCTATGGCTACACCTTC	CASSFGDRAYGYTF
TRBD2	TRBJ2-7	TRBV9	17	NA	TGTGCCAGCAGCGTAGTCCCTGGACTAGCGGGTTCCTACGAGCAGTACTTC	CASSVVPGLAGSYEQYF
TRBD1	TRBJ1-2	TRBV27	14	NA	TGTGCCAGCAGTCCGGGACAGCATTTCTATGGCTACACCTTC	CASSPGQHFYGYTF
TRBD2	TRBJ2-7	TRBV19	17	NA	TGTGCCAGTAGTAGCGTTACTAGCGGGAGTTCTAACAACGAGCAGTACTTC	CASSSVTSGSSNNEQYF
NA	TRBJ2-1	TRBV18	15	NA	TGTGCCAGCTCATCAGACTGGAGCTCCTACAATGAGCAGTTCTTC	CASSSDWSSYNEQFF
TRBD2	TRBJ2-3	TRBV5-4	19	NA	TGTGCCAGCAGCTTAAGTCCTAGCGGGAGTCCCCTGAGCACAGATACGCAGTATTTT	CASSLSPSGSPLSTDTQYF
TRBD1	TRBJ2-7	TRBV15	13	once	TGTGCCACCTCCGGGACAGGGGGCGGCGAGCAGTACTTC	CATSGTGGGEQYF
NA	TRBJ2-7	TRBV19	16	NA	TGTGCCAGTAGTATCGGGACACGCATCAACCCCTACGAGCAGTACTTC	CASSIGTRINPYEQYF
TRBD1	TRBJ2-1	TRBV10-3	15	NA	TGTGCCATCAGTGGGACAGGGGGACTAGAGAATGAGCAGTTCTTC	CAISGTGGLENEQFF
NA	TRBJ2-7	TRBV4-3	16	NA	TGCGCCAGCAGCCAAGATCTCTGGCCGGGTTCCTACGAGCAGTACTTC	CASSQDLWPGSYEQYF
NA	TRBJ1-1	TRBV12-3/TRBV12-4	10	once	TGTGCCAGCAGCACAGACCGGCCTTTCTTT	CASSTDRPFF
TRBD2	TRBJ2-1	TRBV6-2/TRBV6-3	18	NA	TGTGCCAGCAGTTACCCTCTCCCTCCTAGCGGGAGATCAAATGAGCAGTTCTTC	CASSYPLPPSGRSNEQFF
NA	TRBJ2-1	TRBV10-2	14	NA	TGCGCCAGCAGTGAGTACGCGGGATACAATGAGCAGTTCTTC	CASSEYAGYNEQFF
TRBD1	TRBJ2-3	TRBV27	14	NA	TGTGCCAGCAGTATTGACAGGGGCACAGATACGCAGTATTTT	CASSIDRGTDTQYF
TRBD2	TRBJ2-1	TRBV28	14	NA	TGTGCCAGCCGGAAGGGACTAGCGGGAGAAGGGCAGTTCTTC	CASRKGLAGEGQFF
NA	TRBJ1-1	TRBV7-9	13	once	TGTGCCAGCAGCCCGAGGGAAGGGCTTGAAGCTTTCTTT	CASSPREGLEAFF
NA	TRBJ2-5	TRBV25-1	16	NA	TGTGCCAGCAGTGAAGTTAGGGAGGGGGTTAAAGAGACCCAGTACTTC	CASSEVREGVKETQYF
TRBD2	TRBJ2-3	TRBV29-1	16	NA	TGCAGCGTTCAGGGACTAGCGGGAGGGCCACCAGATACGCAGTATTTT	CSVQGLAGGPPDTQYF
NA	TRBJ2-1	TRBV9	16	NA	TGTGCCAGCAGCTACGACTCGATTAACCCAGCCAATGAGCAGTTCTTC	CASSYDSINPANEQFF
NA	TRBJ1-2	TRBV3-1/TRBV3-2	13	NA	TGTGCCAGCAGACAGACGGGAGACTATGGCTACACCTTC	CASRQTGDYGYTF
NA	TRBJ2-5	TRBV5-5	16	NA	TGTGCCAGCACCACTGCCCCGGACACATTTTCGGAGACCCAGTACTTC	CASTTAPDTFSETQYF
NA	TRBJ1-5	TRBV29-1	13	NA	TGCAGCGTTCGGGGGGATGGCAATCAGCCCCAGCATTTT	CSVRGDGNQPQHF
TRBD1	TRBJ1-2	TRBV6-5	14	NA	TGTGCCAGCAGCAGGCTGGACAGGCCCTATGGCTACACCTTC	CASSRLDRPYGYTF
TRBD2	TRBJ2-1	TRBV6-7	18	NA	TGTGCCAGCAGTTACTCAGAACTAGCGGGAGGACTTAACAATGAGCAGTTCTTC	CASSYSELAGGLNNEQFF
TRBD1	TRBJ1-4	TRBV4-3	19	NA	TGCGCCAGCAGCCAAGATCTTGGGACAGACATGCGGGTTAATGAAAAACTGTTTTTT	CASSQDLGTDMRVNEKLFF
TRBD1	TRBJ1-4	TRBV28	15	NA	TGTGCCAGCACCGATGGGACAGGGTGGGGTGAAAAACTGTTTTTT	CASTDGTGWGEKLFF
NA	TRBJ1-1	TRBV24-1	13	NA	TGTGCCACCAGGGAGACAGAGAACACTGAAGCTTTCTTT	CATRETENTEAFF
NA	TRBJ1-5	TRBV29-1	14	NA	TGCAGCGTTCGCGGAACAGGGCCCTATCAGCCCCAGCATTTT	CSVRGTGPYQPQHF
TRBD1	TRBJ2-2	TRBV28	14	NA	TGTGCCAGCAGGGCAGGGGGACGCACCGGGGAGCTGTTTTTT	CASRAGGRTGELFF
TRBD2	TRBJ2-1	TRBV4-1	17	NA	TGCGCCAGCAGCCCGGGACTAGCGGCCAGCTCCTACAATGAGCAGTTCTTC	CASSPGLAASSYNEQFF
TRBD1	TRBJ2-7	TRBV19	14	NA	TGTGCCAGTAGTATTCCGGGACAGTCCTACGAGCAGTACTTC	CASSIPGQSYEQYF
TRBD2	TRBJ2-1	TRBV7-9	13	once	TGTGCCAGCAGCTACCGGACTAGTTCTGGGCAGTTCTTC	CASSYRTSSGQFF
NA	TRBJ1-5	TRBV12-5	18	NA	TGTGCTAGTGGTTTGGTAGGGTTGGAAGGGGATCGCAATCAGCCCCAGCATTTT	CASGLVGLEGDRNQPQHF
NA	TRBJ2-2	TRBV6-5	16	NA	TGTGCCAGCAGTTACGCTGTCAGCGTGAACACCGGGGAGCTGTTTTTT	CASSYAVSVNTGELFF
TRBD1	TRBJ2-7	TRBV28	15	NA	TGTGCCAGCGTTCCGGGACAGGTGAGCTCCTACGAGCAGTACTTC	CASVPGQVSSYEQYF
NA	TRBJ1-3	TRBV7-2	14	few	TGTGCCAGCAGAGAGGAGTTCTCTGGAAACACCATATATTTT	CASREEFSGNTIYF
NA	TRBJ2-7	TRBV28	15	NA	TGTGCCAGCAGTTTATTCGGGACTCTCTCCTACGAGCAGTACTTC	CASSLFGTLSYEQYF
TRBD2	TRBJ2-5	TRBV11-2	16	NA	TGTGCCAGCAGCTTAGGGCGGACTAGCGGACAAGAGACCCAGTACTTC	CASSLGRTSGQETQYF
NA	TRBJ2-1	TRBV28	14	NA	TGTGCCAGCAGTAAGCGGAGCTCCTACAATGAGCAGTTCTTC	CASSKRSSYNEQFF
NA	TRBJ1-6	TRBV14	17	NA	TGTGCCAGCAGCCACGACCTCGGACAGAGGGGTAATTCACCCCTCCACTTT	CASSHDLGQRGNSPLHF
TRBD2	TRBJ2-1	TRBV28	16	NA	TGTGCCAGCAGTTCCACTAGCGGGAGTTTCTACAATGAGCAGTTCTTC	CASSSTSGSFYNEQFF
NA	TRBJ1-1	TRBV5-3	14	NA	TGTGCCAGAAGCTTTGGACAGAGTAACACTGAAGCTTTCTTT	CARSFGQSNTEAFF
NA	TRBJ2-7	TRBV9	13	NA	TGTGCCAGCAGCGTCCTCTTGTTCGGCGAGCAGTACTTC	CASSVLLFGEQYF
NA	TRBJ2-7	TRBV29-1	14	once	TGCAGCGTCCGAGTACTAGAGAGCTCCTACGAGCAGTACTTC	CSVRVLESSYEQYF
NA	TRBJ2-7	TRBV28	14	NA	TGTGCCAGCAGCCCGCATCGGACAGTGGGCGAGCAGTACTTC	CASSPHRTVGEQYF
NA	TRBJ2-2	TRBV19	15	NA	TGTGCCAGTAGTCAAATTTCGGTAAACACCGGGGAGCTGTTTTTT	CASSQISVNTGELFF
NA	TRBJ2-2	TRBV14	16	NA	TGTGCCAGCAGCCTCACGACAGTCGCGAACACCGGGGAGCTGTTTTTT	CASSLTTVANTGELFF
TRBD1	TRBJ1-1	TRBV27	15	NA	TGTGCCAGCAGTCCAATGACAGGGGCGAACACTGAAGCTTTCTTT	CASSPMTGANTEAFF
NA	TRBJ2-7	TRBV10-2	13	NA	TGCGCCAGCAGTGTAGGGACACCCCCCGAGCAGTACTTC	CASSVGTPPEQYF
NA	TRBJ1-4	TRBV28	13	NA	TGTGCCAGCAGTTTAGTCGGGGATGAAAAACTGTTTTTT	CASSLVGDEKLFF
TRBD2	TRBJ2-7	TRBV3-1/TRBV3-2	15	NA	TGTGCCAGCAGCCAAGTTCTAGCGGGAAAACGAGAGCAGTACTTC	CASSQVLAGKREQYF
NA	TRBJ2-1	TRBV5-1	14	few	TGCGCCAGCAGCTTGGAAGACTTAGTCAATGAGCAGTTCTTC	CASSLEDLVNEQFF
TRBD2	TRBJ2-1	TRBV4-2	16	NA	TGTGCCAGCAGCCATGATCTAGCGGCCTCCTACAATGAGCAGTTCTTC	CASSHDLAASYNEQFF
NA	TRBJ1-5	TRBV18	15	few	TGTGCCAGCTCACCAGCTGGGCAGGGAATTCAGCCCCAGCATTTT	CASSPAGQGIQPQHF
TRBD2	TRBJ2-5	TRBV9	16	NA	TGTGCCAGCAGCTCCCGGGGGGAACGGACACAAGAGACCCAGTACTTC	CASSSRGERTQETQYF